Described below is a single TCR beta chain sequence and its context. Its cognate antigen is unknown. These donors were members of the roughly 120-subject validation cohort, a group separate from the approximately 620-subject first cohort. This sample is part of a study of cytomegalovirus exposure and HLA in healthy donors. Study findings and constraints: The majority of TCR sequences were rare, yet some public TCRs appeared in many donors. Cytomegalovirus-associated status was assigned to some 180 TCR beta chains. In vitro experiments confirmed that a few CMV-associated chains were specific for CMV antigens.

TCRdb keeps only in-frame clones here, not all; method: immunoSEQ multiplex PCR. The sample lists about 110,000 clones, around 95% occurring once. This CDR3 has 15 residues. The V and J ends lost 1 base and 10 bases, in that order; junction bases with no gene match: 5. Germline CDR1 is LGHNA and CDR2 is YSLEER. The sequenced sample consisted of PBMCs. This chain connects TRBV4-3 to TRBJ1-6; 9 bases match TRBD1. This clonotype was obtained from a woman under 30 in good health and CMV-seronegative. CDR3 region: CASSQAGQGRSPLHF. CDR3 bases: TGCGCCAGCAGCCAAGCGGGACAGGGACGGTCACCCCTCCACTTT.